This T cell receptor (beta chain) appears in the sequencing data of a study of blood T cell repertoires in COVID-19. Trimming at V came to 10 bases and at J to 9 bases, leaving 7 bases not matched to a gene. Germline CDR1 is ENHRY and CDR2 is SYGVKD. CDR3 length: 12 amino acids. Produced via immunoSEQ multiplex PCR; TCRdb's table is partial and in-frame only. The sample includes about 61,000 clones, approximately 80% seen only once; the top ten take roughly 22%. This receptor was obtained from a man aged 80 or over with active or convalescent COVID-19. This chain joins TRBV10-3 and TRBJ2-1; 9 bases are shared with TRBD2. Sequences were obtained from peripheral blood. The DNA of the CDR3 is TGTGCCACCTTAGCGGGAGAGGGTGAGCAGTTCTTC. Translation gives CATLAGEGEQFF.